These T cell receptor beta chains were read from a single sample in a study of CD8+ T cells in alopecia areata. Repertoires were generated with immunoSEQ multiplex PCR, while TCRdb's copy carries only in-frame clones and drops some. The table records approximately 150,000 clones, 55% to 65% of them present only once. What was sequenced was CD4+ T cells sorted from blood. The receptors derive from a human donor in good health. Both conserved end residues are part of each CDR3. Each record gives: J gene, V gene, CDR3 protein.

>TRBJ2-7|TRBV7-9
CATVAQGTYEQYF
>TRBJ2-5|TRBV4-2
CASSPNGAAGGETQYF
>TRBJ2-1|TRBV15
CATSSRGLREQFF
>TRBJ2-7|TRBV2
CASSPDRQREQYF
>TRBJ1-2|TRBV20-1
CARGGYGYTF
>TRBJ2-3|TRBV4-1
CASSQLAARLYF
>TRBJ2-7|TRBV28
CASRPRRNEQYF
>TRBJ2-7|TRBV9
CASSVVSSLEPYEQYF
>TRBJ1-2|TRBV30
CAWSKRVEHYGYTF
>TRBJ1-4|TRBV30
CAWSVHSLNEKLFF
>TRBJ1-2|TRBV7-9
CASSPPGNYGYTF
>TRBJ2-5|TRBV6-5
CASSYGTSVQETQYF
>TRBJ2-1|TRBV11-2
CASSPIRTSGREFRNEQFF
>TRBJ2-1|TRBV29-1
CSVAPANEQFF
>TRBJ2-7|TRBV6-6
CASSYPGVGYEQYF
>TRBJ2-5|TRBV28
CASSLYREETQYF
>TRBJ2-3|TRBV29-1
CSVGGSTDTQYF
>TRBJ2-1|TRBV29-1
CSVGVGTSSNEQFF
>TRBJ2-7|TRBV18
CASSPKTYEQYF
>TRBJ2-5|TRBV14
CASSQDEGGTQYF
>TRBJ2-3|TRBV11-1
CASSFQDTQYF
>TRBJ2-1|TRBV5-1
CASSRLAEFNEQFF
>TRBJ2-7|TRBV19
CASRGKDYEQYF
>TRBJ2-7|TRBV11-2
CASSSGTSGRFDEQYF
>TRBJ2-7|TRBV6-5
CASSYHNGEQYF
>TRBJ1-3|TRBV11-2
CASSWTGKFDTIYF
>TRBJ2-1|TRBV4-1
CASSQLDIVSYNEQFF
>TRBJ2-7|TRBV7-9
CASVLAGGPYEQYF
>TRBJ1-2|TRBV29-1
CSVEAGRGYGYTF
>TRBJ2-5|TRBV10-3
CATSGGPRGQETQYF
>TRBJ2-2|TRBV7-9
CASTSGQGWITGELFF
>TRBJ2-1|TRBV5-1
CASSLIMRRQSSDEQFF
>TRBJ2-2|TRBV5-1
CASSLSSTGELFF
>TRBJ2-3|TRBV15
CATSRDGGAGDTQYF
>TRBJ2-2|TRBV29-1
CSAREVVNTGELFF
>TRBJ1-2|TRBV5-6
CASSLQGAYGYTF
>TRBJ2-7|TRBV29-1
CSVARGLAGTSYEQYF
>TRBJ1-5|TRBV6-6
CASGSVQPQHF
>TRBJ1-5|TRBV6-5
CASRTQGGERQPQHF
>TRBJ2-7|TRBV6-5
CASRSSSGKYEQYF
>TRBJ2-7|TRBV18
CASSTSRGTSEQYF
>TRBJ1-1|TRBV2
CASGQSTEAFF
>TRBJ2-1|TRBV14
CASSPTWRVDEQFF
>TRBJ2-2|TRBV6-4
CASSDSGDTGELFF
>TRBJ2-3|TRBV30
CAWSLASGSTDTQYF
>TRBJ1-3|TRBV30
CAWGAGMQDTIYF
>TRBJ2-1|TRBV28
CASVDSYNEQFF
>TRBJ2-7|TRBV9
CASSVEDNSYEQYF
>TRBJ2-5|TRBV29-1
CSVEQGTGETQYF
>TRBJ2-7|TRBV7-9
CASSDSTSGRHEQYF
>TRBJ2-5|TRBV29-1
CSVDIALQETQYF
>TRBJ2-3|TRBV29-1
CSEIAGLTDTQYF
>TRBJ2-5|TRBV27
CASRSSGRETQYF